This section outlines one T cell receptor (beta chain) sequence together with its context. The CDR3 totals 15 residues. CDR1 is WNHNN, CDR2 SYGVQD, per germline (reference sequence). Trimming at V came to 2 bases and at J to 1 base, leaving 3 bases not matched to a gene. This entry comes from a study of T cells in tumors after PD-1 blockade. Produced via immunoSEQ multiplex PCR; TCRdb's table is partial and in-frame only. The repertoire holds about 19,000 clones, over 75% seen once, with less than 30% in the top ten. Sample: PBMCs, taken after anti-PD-1 therapy. This receptor was identified in a human donor with advanced basal cell or squamous cell carcinoma (not recorded which). The chain combines TRBV10-1 with TRBJ2-5; 8 nucleotides align to TRBD1. The CDR3 protein is CASSEGQGPQETQYF. CDR3 DNA: TGCGCCAGCAGTGAGGGACAGGGTCCCCAAGAGACCCAGTACTTC.